This entry describes one TCR beta chain. The ends were cut back, 5 bases at V and 1 base at J, with 14 bases in the middle. The CDR3 contains 15 residues. Germline assignment: CDR1 LNHDA and CDR2 SQIVND (reference sequence). The sample originates from a study of blood T cell repertoires in COVID-19. On the study more broadly: COVID-19 samples, acute and convalescent, were from the United States, Italy and Spain.

Clinical histories supplied by participants themselves formed the basis of cohort assignment. Clones were sequenced by immunoSEQ multiplex PCR, and TCRdb holds only the in-frame ones, with some missing. Of approximately 290,000 clones in the sample, 80% to 90% were seen once. The chain links TRBV19 to TRBJ1-1, with D hard to call. The source is a young woman who had recovered from COVID-19. What was sequenced was PBMCs or T cells enriched from blood (not recorded which). Here the CDR3 DNA reads TGTGCCAGTAGTTCCCACCGGTTTACGAACACTGAAGCTTTCTTT. Amino acid sequence: CASSSHRFTNTEAFF.